This T cell receptor (beta chain) derives from a study of T cell repertoires in cytomegalovirus infection. Looked up from germline, CDR1 is SGHVS and CDR2 is FQNEAQ. The CDR3 runs to 13 residues. Trimming pared 3 bases from V and 3 bases from J, leaving 8 bases between. MiXCR was run by TCRdb on the reads, yielding one entry per CDR3 protein. The data hold about 20,000 distinct CDR3 sequences, with roughly two fifths observed a single time. This clonotype was detected a few times. What it recognizes is unknown. This chain uses TRBV7-8 with TRBJ2-5; no clear D. The origin of this receptor is a human donor in good health (CMV status not recorded). Some clones in this sample may be carry-over from other donors' samples. The material sequenced was CD8+ T cells from cultured PBMCs, taken from culture after CMV antigen stimulation. The CDR3 DNA reads TGTGCCAGCAGCTTCCGCCCGGAAGAGACCCAGTACTTC. As protein: CASSFRPEETQYF.